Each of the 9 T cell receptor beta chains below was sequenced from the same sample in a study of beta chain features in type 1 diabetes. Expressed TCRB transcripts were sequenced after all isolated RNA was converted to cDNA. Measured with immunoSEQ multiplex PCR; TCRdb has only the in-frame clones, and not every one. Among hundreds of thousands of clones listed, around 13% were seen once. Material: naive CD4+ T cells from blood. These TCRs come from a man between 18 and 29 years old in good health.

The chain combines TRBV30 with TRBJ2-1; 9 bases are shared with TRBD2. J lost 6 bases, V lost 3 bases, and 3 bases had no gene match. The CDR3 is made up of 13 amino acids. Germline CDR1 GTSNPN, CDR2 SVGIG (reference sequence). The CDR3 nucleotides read TGTGCCTGGAGACTAGCGGGTACCAATGAGCAGTTCTTC. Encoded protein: CAWRLAGTNEQFF.

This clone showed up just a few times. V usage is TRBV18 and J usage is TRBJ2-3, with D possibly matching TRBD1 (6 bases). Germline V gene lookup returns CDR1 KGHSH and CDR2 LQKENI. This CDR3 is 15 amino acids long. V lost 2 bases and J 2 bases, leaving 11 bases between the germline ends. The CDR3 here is CASSPEQGHTDTQYF. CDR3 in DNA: TGTGCCAGCTCACCAGAACAGGGCCACACAGATACGCAGTATTTT. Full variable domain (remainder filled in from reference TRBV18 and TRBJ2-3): NAGVMQNPRHLVRRRGQEARLRCSPMKGHSHVYWYRQLPEEGLKFMVYLQKENIIDESGMPKERFSAEFPKEGPSILRIQQVVRGDSAAYFCASSPEQGHTDTQYFGPGTRLTVL.

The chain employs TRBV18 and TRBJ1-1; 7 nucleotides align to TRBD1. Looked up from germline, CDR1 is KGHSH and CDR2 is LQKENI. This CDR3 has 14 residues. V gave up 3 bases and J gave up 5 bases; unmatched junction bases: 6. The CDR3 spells CASSPGTVRTEAFF. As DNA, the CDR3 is TGTGCCAGCTCACCTGGGACAGTGAGGACTGAAGCTTTCTTT.

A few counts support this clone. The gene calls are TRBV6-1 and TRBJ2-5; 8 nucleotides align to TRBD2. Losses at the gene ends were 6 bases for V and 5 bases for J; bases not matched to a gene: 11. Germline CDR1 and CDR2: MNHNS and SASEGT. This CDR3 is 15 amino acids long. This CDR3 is CASRLSREGHETQYF. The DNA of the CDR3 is TGTGCCAGCAGATTGTCCCGGGAGGGCCATGAGACCCAGTACTTC.

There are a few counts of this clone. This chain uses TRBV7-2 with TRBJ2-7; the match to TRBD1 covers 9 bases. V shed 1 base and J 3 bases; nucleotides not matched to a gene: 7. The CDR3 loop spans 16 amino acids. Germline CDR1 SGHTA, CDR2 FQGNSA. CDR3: CASSLVVRGQGYEQYF. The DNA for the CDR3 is TGTGCCAGCAGCTTAGTTGTTCGGGGACAGGGCTACGAGCAGTACTTC.

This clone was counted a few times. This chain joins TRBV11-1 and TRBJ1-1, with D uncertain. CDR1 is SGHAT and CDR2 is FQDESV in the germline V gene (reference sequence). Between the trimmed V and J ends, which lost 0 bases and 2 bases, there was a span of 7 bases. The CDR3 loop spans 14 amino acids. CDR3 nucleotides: TGTGCCAGCAGCTTAGCGGCCGCTAACACTGAAGCTTTCTTT. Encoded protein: CASSLAAANTEAFF.

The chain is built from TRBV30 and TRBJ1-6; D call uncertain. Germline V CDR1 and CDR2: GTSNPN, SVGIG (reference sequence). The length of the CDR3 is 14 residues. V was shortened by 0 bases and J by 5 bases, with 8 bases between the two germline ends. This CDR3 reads CAWSVHSNNSPLHF. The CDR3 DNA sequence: TGTGCCTGGAGTGTACACAGTAATAATTCACCCCTCCACTTT.

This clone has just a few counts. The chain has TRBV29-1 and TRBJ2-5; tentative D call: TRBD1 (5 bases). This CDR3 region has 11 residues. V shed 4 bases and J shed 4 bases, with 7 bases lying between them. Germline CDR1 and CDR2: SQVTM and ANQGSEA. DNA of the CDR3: TGCAGCGTTGCCAGGGTAGAGACCCAGTACTTC. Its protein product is CSVARVETQYF.

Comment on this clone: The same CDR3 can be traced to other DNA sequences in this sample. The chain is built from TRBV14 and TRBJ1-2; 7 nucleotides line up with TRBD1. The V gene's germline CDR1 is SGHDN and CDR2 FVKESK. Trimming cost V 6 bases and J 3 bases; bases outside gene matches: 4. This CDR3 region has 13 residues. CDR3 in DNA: TGTGCCAGCAGTCGAGACAGGGACTATGGCTACACCTTC. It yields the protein CASSRDRDYGYTF.